Reported below is one T cell receptor beta chain. Per the original methods: From reference gene primer amplification, estimates of nucleated cell counts were derived. Clones were sequenced by immunoSEQ multiplex PCR, and TCRdb holds only the in-frame ones, with some missing. Clonal size and the V and J genes are those of that table, whereas D and trimming came from the DNA. Of 250,000 to 350,000 clones in the sample, approximately 90% were seen once. This entry belongs to a study of blood T cell repertoires in COVID-19. At the level of the study: Spain, Italy and the United States supplied samples that represented acute and convalescent COVID-19.

The germline V gene has CDR1 SGHNT and CDR2 YENEEA. CDR3 length: 15 amino acids. V dropped 5 bases and J dropped 5 bases, with 16 bases sitting between them. V and J are TRBV11-3 and TRBJ2-1; no firm D call. Sequencing input: peripheral blood. The receptor comes from a man younger than 40 with acute or convalescent COVID-19. The CDR3 bases are TGTGCCAGCAGCCCTGGGCAAGGTACCCACAATGAGCAGTTCTTC. Protein: CASSPGQGTHNEQFF.